Presented here are 27 T cell receptor beta chains from one specimen sequenced in a study of early T cells in non-severe SARS-CoV-2 infection. TCRdb fed the 5' RACE reads into MiXCR, producing one record per CDR3 protein. Altogether about 80,000 distinct CDR3 sequences are present, approximately 12% being singletons, with the ten largest covering 15% to 18%. The sequencing here drew on whole blood, taken at baseline. Source of these receptors: an adult who was a healthcare worker with PCR-confirmed SARS-CoV-2 infection or an uninfected control (not recorded which). The donor label of this sample is uncertain.

This clonotype has a handful of counts. The chain combines TRBV7-3 with TRBJ1-1; D is perhaps TRBD1 (6 bases). The germline CDR1 and CDR2 sequences are SGHTA and FQGTGA. V lost 5 bases, J lost 5 bases, and 18 bases lay in between. This CDR3 is built from 15 residues. The CDR3 here is CASSPSGGGYTEAFF. The CDR3 DNA follows: TGTGCCAGCAGCCCATCGGGGGGCGGATATACTGAAGCTTTCTTT. The full variable domain, in which reference TRBV7-3 and TRBJ1-1 provide the parts outside the CDR3, is GAGVSQTPSNKVTEKGKYVELRCDPISGHTALYWYRQSLGQGPEFLIYFQGTGAADDSGLPNDRFFAVRPEGSVSTLKIQRTERGDSAVYLCASSPSGGGYTEAFFGQGTRLTVV.

This clonotype was detected many times. CDR3 sequence (DNA): TGTGCCAGCAGTGAATATAACTCATCTGATCAGGGCTACGAGCAGTACTTC. Residues: CASSEYNSSDQGYEQYF. V usage is TRBV25-1 and J usage is TRBJ2-7; a possible D gene is TRBD1 (5 bases). The ends were cut back, 0 bases at V and 3 bases at J, with 18 bases in the middle. Germline V gene data show CDR1 as MGHDK and CDR2 as SYGVNS. The CDR3 covers 17 residues.

This chain connects TRBV11-2 to TRBJ2-2, with 7 bases that match TRBD2. CDR3 length: 14 amino acids. Germline V gene sequence: CDR1 SGHAT, CDR2 FQNNGV. The V gene end was trimmed by 6 bases and the J gene end by 6 bases; junction bases not matched to a gene: 7. For the CDR3, the DNA is TGTGCCAGCAGGCCACTAGCGCCCCCCGGGGAGCTGTTTTTT. This codes for CASRPLAPPGELFF.

The V and J genes are TRBV7-2 and TRBJ2-7; D may be TRBD1 or TRBD2 (6 bases each). CDR1 is SGHTA and CDR2 is FQGNSA in the germline V gene. The CDR3 covers 16 residues. V shed 2 bases and J shed 3 bases, with 17 bases lying between them. The CDR3 region has the DNA TGTGCCAGCAGCTTAATGCGCGTCAGGGGAGGCTACGAGCAGTACTTC. This encodes CASSLMRVRGGYEQYF.

This clonotype was counted a few times. The chain links TRBV15 to TRBJ1-2, with D tentatively TRBD1 (5 bases). The germline V gene encodes CDR1 LNHNV and CDR2 YYDKDF (reference sequence). The CDR3 sequence is 14 residues long. V lost 0 bases to trimming and J lost 9 bases, with 14 bases between them. CDR3: CATSRDPGTERYTF. The CDR3 DNA reads TGTGCCACCAGCAGAGATCCGGGGACTGAACGCTACACCTTC.

V is TRBV10-3 and J is TRBJ1-1, with D unresolved. Trimming cost V 0 bases and J 1 base, with 3 bases left between them. The CDR3 runs 13 residues. Per the germline V gene, CDR1 is ENHRY and CDR2 is SYGVKD. The CDR3 DNA is TGTGCCATCAGTGAGTCACGGAACACTGAAGCTTTCTTT. Its translation is CAISESRNTEAFF.

This clonotype was counted ten times or more. This chain links TRBV12-3 or TRBV12-4 with TRBJ1-6, with TRBD1 matching over 9 bases. CDR3 length: 13 residues. The V gene end was trimmed by 6 bases and the J gene end by 8 bases; junction bases not matched to a gene: 2. CDR3 sequence (DNA): TGTGCCAGCAGCCGGACAGGGGATTCACCCCTCCACTTT. This gives the protein CASSRTGDSPLHF.

V gene TRBV28 combines with J gene TRBJ2-7; perhaps D is TRBD1 or TRBD2 (5 bases each). This CDR3 spans 13 amino acids. V was trimmed by 3 bases and J by 6 bases, leaving 12 bases between them. The germline CDR1 and CDR2 sequences are MDHEN and SYDVKM. CDR3: CASSLFRESEQYF. In nucleotides, the CDR3 is TGTGCCAGCAGTTTGTTCAGGGAGAGCGAGCAGTACTTC.

J is TRBJ2-3 and V is TRBV4-3; TRBD1 might be the D (5 bases). The germline CDR1 and CDR2 sequences are LGHNA and YSLEER. This CDR3 comprises 16 residues. V lost 3 bases to trimming and J lost 0 bases, with 13 bases between them. CDR3: CASSQQGTPSTDTQYF. CDR3 in DNA: TGCGCCAGCAGCCAGCAGGGAACCCCCAGCACAGATACGCAGTATTTT.

This clonotype has a count of ten or more. The gene calls are TRBV5-1 and TRBJ2-1; no reliable D call. The CDR3 runs 12 residues. The germline CDR1 and CDR2 sequences are SGHRS and YFSETQ. Trimming took 4 bases from V and 4 from J, leaving 6 bases between them. In DNA form, the CDR3 reads TGCGCCAGCAGCCTTAATTACAATGAGCAGTTCTTC. This codes for CASSLNYNEQFF.

This clonotype has a handful of counts. CDR3 protein: CASSFSSKNIQYF. The CDR3, as DNA: TGTGCCAGCAGTTTTTCCTCCAAAAACATTCAGTACTTC. The chain is built from TRBV12-3 or TRBV12-4 and TRBJ2-4; the D is unclear. Trimming shortened V by 3 bases and J by 2 bases, and 5 bases separated the two germline ends. This CDR3 is 13 amino acids long.

The chain carries TRBV12-3 or TRBV12-4 and TRBJ2-7; D is possibly TRBD2 (6 bases). The CDR3 sequence is 14 residues long. Trimming cost V 2 bases and J 4 bases, with 12 bases left between them. The CDR3 nucleotides are TGTGCCAGCAGTTTATCGCCCAGCGGGTACGAGCAGTACTTC. This codes for CASSLSPSGYEQYF.

CDR3 sequence (DNA): TGTGCCAGCGGGCCACGTGCAGATACGCAGTATTTT. It is translated as CASGPRADTQYF. The rearrangement joins TRBV2 to TRBJ2-3, with D uncertain. Germline V gene lookup returns CDR1 SNHLY and CDR2 FYNNEI. The CDR3 has 12 amino acids. Trimming stripped 8 bases from V and 4 bases from J, with 10 bases between.

This sequence joins TRBV7-6 and TRBJ2-3, with 7 bases that match TRBD1. The CDR3 covers 16 residues. V shed 4 bases, J shed 1 base, and the junction held 8 bases outside the gene matches. CDR1 is SGHVS and CDR2 is FNYEAQ in the germline V gene. CDR3 in amino acids: CASSSGPGTGTDTQYF. The CDR3 DNA follows: TGTGCCAGCAGCTCCGGCCCCGGGACAGGCACAGATACGCAGTATTTT.

The chain joins TRBV30 to TRBJ1-2; D is ambiguous. The CDR3 length is 14 residues. Germline V CDR1 and CDR2: GTSNPN, SVGIG (reference sequence). V was cut by 2 bases and J by 4 bases, with 14 bases left in between. CDR3 sequence: CAWSLHRGGYGYTF. The CDR3 bases are TGTGCCTGGAGTCTCCACAGAGGTGGCTATGGCTACACCTTC. Using reference TRBV30 and TRBJ1-2 for the parts outside the CDR3, the full variable domain is SQTIHQWPATLVQPVGSPLSLECTVEGTSNPNLYWYRQAAGRGLQLLFYSVGIGQISSEVPQNLSASRPQDRQFILSSKKLLLSDSGFYLCAWSLHRGGYGYTFGSGTRLTVV.

Of note for this clonotype: A junction end diverges from the germline sequence, so it may reflect a read error. The V gene is TRBV4-3, the J gene TRBJ1-5; TRBD1 aligns across 9 bases. Germline CDR1 is LGHNA and CDR2 is YSLEER. CDR3 length equals 15 residues. CDR3 loop: CTSSQDTGGRQPQHF. The CDR3, as DNA: TGCACCAGCAGCCAAGATACAGGGGGCAGGCAGCCCCAGCATTTT.

The CDR3 bases are TGCGCCAGCAGCCCAGTTTGGGGCGCCGGAGAGCAGTACTTC. Protein sequence: CASSPVWGAGEQYF. V usage is TRBV4-3 and J usage is TRBJ2-7; a possible D gene is TRBD1 (5 bases). Per the germline V gene, CDR1 is LGHNA and CDR2 is YSLEER. CDR3 length: 14 amino acids. The V gene lost 4 bases and the J gene lost 7 bases, with 17 bases spanning the gap.

This clonotype was observed many times. The DNA of the CDR3 is TGTGCCAGCAGCGTACCGGGACAGGACTACGAGCAGTACTTC. It translates to CASSVPGQDYEQYF. The rearrangement joins TRBV4-2 to TRBJ2-7; 8 bases line up with TRBD1. J lost 3 bases, V lost 5 bases, and 6 bases had no gene match. The CDR3 sequence is 14 residues long. In germline, CDR1 is LGHNA, CDR2 YNFKEQ.

This clonotype occurred a few times. This chain uses TRBV5-1 with TRBJ2-1; weak D call: TRBD2 (5 bases). CDR1 is SGHRS and CDR2 is YFSETQ in the germline V gene. Trimming took off 0 bases at V and 7 bases at J, with 26 bases between the two ends. This CDR3 has 19 amino acids. CDR3 nucleotides: TGCGCCAGCAGCTTGGCCAAGGGTAGCGTCATCACCCCCAGGAATGAGCAGTTCTTC. Amino acid sequence: CASSLAKGSVITPRNEQFF.

The chain is built from TRBV14 and TRBJ1-6, with D possibly matching TRBD1 (5 bases). Trimming stripped 4 bases from V and 7 bases from J, with 17 bases between. CDR1 and CDR2 from the germline V gene are SGHDN and FVKESK. The CDR3 has 16 residues. The CDR3 here is CASSRAVGTSNSPLHF. In nucleotides, the CDR3 is TGTGCCAGCAGCCGAGCGGTCGGGACTTCAAATTCACCCCTCCACTTT.

This clonotype was observed a handful of times. The gene calls are TRBV7-2 and TRBJ2-1; D ambiguous. The CDR3 is 13 residues long. The V end lost 2 bases, the J end lost 2 bases, and 4 bases lay between the germline ends. Looked up from germline, CDR1 is SGHTA and CDR2 is FQGNSA. CDR3 sequence (DNA): TGTGCCAGCAGCTTAATGGCCTACAATGAGCAGTTCTTC. Encoded protein: CASSLMAYNEQFF.

The chain combines TRBV5-4 with TRBJ1-3; 9 bases line up with TRBD1. The trim removed 2 bases at V and 2 bases at J, leaving 5 bases unmatched. This CDR3 contains 16 residues. Germline CDR1 and CDR2: SGHNT and YYREEE (reference sequence). The CDR3 loop is CASSFSNRGPGNTIYF. The CDR3 DNA reads TGTGCCAGCAGCTTTTCGAACAGGGGGCCTGGAAACACCATATATTTT.

This clonotype was observed many times. This chain uses TRBV20-1 with TRBJ1-1; D gene unclear. This CDR3 has 13 amino acids. The germline V and J ends were trimmed by 5 bases and 4 bases, with 14 bases remaining between them. Per the germline V gene, CDR1 is DFQATT and CDR2 is SNEGSKA (reference sequence). The CDR3: CSARSVSFTEAFF. DNA for the CDR3: TGCAGTGCTCGCAGTGTTTCATTCACTGAAGCTTTCTTT.

This clonotype came up a few times. The chain links TRBV4-1 to TRBJ2-3; no firm D call. The CDR3 contains 14 residues. Germline V gene lookup returns CDR1 MGHRA and CDR2 YSYEKL. Trimming shortened V by 4 bases and J by 0 bases, and 8 bases separated the two germline ends. CDR3 sequence: CASSLTQSTDTQYF. CDR3 bases: TGCGCCAGCAGCCTCACCCAAAGCACAGATACGCAGTATTTT.

This sequence joins TRBV12-5 and TRBJ2-3; D gene uncertain. Germline CDR1 reads LGHNT; CDR2 reads FRNRAP. The CDR3 totals 14 residues. Between the trimmed V and J ends, which lost 7 bases and 4 bases, there was a span of 15 bases. CDR3: CASVRFKQSDTQYF. CDR3 sequence (DNA): TGTGCTAGTGTCCGATTTAAACAGTCAGATACGCAGTATTTT.

This clonotype was seen many times. This chain uses TRBV15 with TRBJ2-7; D is uncertain. V gave up 2 bases and J gave up 4 bases, with 9 bases separating them. CDR1 is LNHNV, CDR2 YYDKDF, per germline (reference sequence). This CDR3 region has 13 residues. The CDR3: CATSRQKDYEQYF. The CDR3 DNA follows: TGTGCCACCAGCAGACAAAAGGATTACGAGCAGTACTTC. Complete variable domain (other parts from reference TRBV15 and TRBJ2-7): DAMVIQNPRYQVTQFGKPVTLSCSQTLNHNVMYWYQQKSSQAPKLLFHYYDKDFNNEADTPDNFQSRRPNTSFCFLDIRSPGLGDTAMYLCATSRQKDYEQYFGPGTRLTVT.

The sample holds many counts of this clonotype. The chain is built from TRBV20-1 and TRBJ1-5; the D gene is possibly TRBD1 (5 bases). Germline loops: CDR1 DFQATT, CDR2 SNEGSKA (reference sequence). Trimming removed 5 bases at V and 1 base at J, with 6 bases between. This CDR3 has 12 residues. The CDR3 nucleotides read TGCAGTGCTCGGACAAGCAATCAGCCCCAGCATTTT. Its protein product is CSARTSNQPQHF.